These 2 T cell receptor beta chains were sequenced from one sample in a study of blood T cell repertoires in COVID-19. Profiled with immunoSEQ multiplex PCR; TCRdb holds only in-frame clones, not every one. The table has some 260,000 clones, nearly 90% seen once. Sequenced: peripheral blood. These receptor sequences come from a young woman with acute or convalescent COVID-19.

The chain is built from TRBV29-1 and TRBJ2-1; no definite D call. V lost 0 bases to trimming and J lost 6 bases, with 12 bases between them. Looked up from germline, CDR1 is SQVTM and CDR2 is ANQGSEA. The CDR3 covers 14 residues. The CDR3 loop is CSVEEIQPSNEQFF. CDR3 bases: TGCAGCGTTGAAGAAATACAGCCTTCCAATGAGCAGTTCTTC.

This sequence joins TRBV19 and TRBJ2-7; 8 bases map to TRBD2. Trimming took 6 bases from V and 2 from J; bases not matched to a gene: 9. Germline values: CDR1 LNHDA, CDR2 SQIVND (reference sequence). CDR3 size: 15 residues. The CDR3 bases are TGTGCCAGTAGCGAACAGACTAGCGTACCCTACGAGCAGTACTTC. This sequence encodes CASSEQTSVPYEQYF.